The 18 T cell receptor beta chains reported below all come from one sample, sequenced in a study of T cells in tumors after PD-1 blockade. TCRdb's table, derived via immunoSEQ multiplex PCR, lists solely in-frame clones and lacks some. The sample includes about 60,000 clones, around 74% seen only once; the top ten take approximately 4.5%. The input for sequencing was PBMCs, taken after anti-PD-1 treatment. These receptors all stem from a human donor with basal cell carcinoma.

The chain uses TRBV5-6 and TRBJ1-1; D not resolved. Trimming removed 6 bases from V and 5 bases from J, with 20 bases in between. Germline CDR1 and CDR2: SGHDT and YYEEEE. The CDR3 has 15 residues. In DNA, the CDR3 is TGTGCCAGCAACCTTCCAGGTTCTCGGAGGACTGAAGCTTTCTTT. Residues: CASNLPGSRRTEAFF.

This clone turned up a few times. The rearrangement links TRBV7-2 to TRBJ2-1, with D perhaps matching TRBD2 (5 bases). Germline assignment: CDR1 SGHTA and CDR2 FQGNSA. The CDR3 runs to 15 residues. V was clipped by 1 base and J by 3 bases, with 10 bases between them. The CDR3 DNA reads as TGTGCCAGCAGCTTAGTAATTGGACTCTACAATGAGCAGTTCTTC. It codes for CASSLVIGLYNEQFF.

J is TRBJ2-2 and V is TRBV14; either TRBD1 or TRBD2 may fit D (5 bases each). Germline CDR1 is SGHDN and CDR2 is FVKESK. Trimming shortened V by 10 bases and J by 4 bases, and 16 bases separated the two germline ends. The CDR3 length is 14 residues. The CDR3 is CAISHGAGTGELFF. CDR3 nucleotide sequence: TGTGCCATCTCTCACGGGGCGGGCACCGGGGAGCTGTTTTTT.

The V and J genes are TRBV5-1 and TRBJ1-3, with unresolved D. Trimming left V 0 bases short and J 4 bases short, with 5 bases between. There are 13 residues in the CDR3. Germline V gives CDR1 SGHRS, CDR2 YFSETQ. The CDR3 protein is CASSLDVGNTIYF. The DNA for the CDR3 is TGCGCCAGCAGCTTGGACGTCGGAAACACCATATATTTT.

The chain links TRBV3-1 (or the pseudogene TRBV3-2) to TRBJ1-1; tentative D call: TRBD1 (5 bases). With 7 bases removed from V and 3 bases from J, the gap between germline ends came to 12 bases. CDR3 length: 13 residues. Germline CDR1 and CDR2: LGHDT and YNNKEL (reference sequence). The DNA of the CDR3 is TGTGCCAGCAATTGGATGGGGGACACTGAAGCTTTCTTT. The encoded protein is CASNWMGDTEAFF.

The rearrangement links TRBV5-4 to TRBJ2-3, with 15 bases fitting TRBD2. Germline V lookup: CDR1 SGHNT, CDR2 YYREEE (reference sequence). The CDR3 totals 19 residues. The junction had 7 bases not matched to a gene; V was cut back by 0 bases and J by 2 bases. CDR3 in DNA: TGTGCCAGCAGCTTGGGGGGACTAGCGGGGGGACGAGCCACAGATACGCAGTATTTT. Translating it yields CASSLGGLAGGRATDTQYF.

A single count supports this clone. The CDR3, as DNA: TGTGCCAGCTCACTTATGCCGGGACTCAGGGCGGACACAGATACGCAGTATTTT. Amino acids: CASSLMPGLRADTDTQYF. The chain recombines TRBV18 with TRBJ2-3; a possible D gene is TRBD2 (6 bases). The germline V gene encodes CDR1 KGHSH and CDR2 LQKENI. This CDR3 region has 18 residues. The ends were cut back, 4 bases at V and 2 bases at J, with 22 bases in the middle.

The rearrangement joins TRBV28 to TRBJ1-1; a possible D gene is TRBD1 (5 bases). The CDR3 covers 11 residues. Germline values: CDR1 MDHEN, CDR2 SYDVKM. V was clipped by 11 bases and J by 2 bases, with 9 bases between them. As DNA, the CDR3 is TGTGCCGGGGGTGATAACACTGAAGCTTTCTTT. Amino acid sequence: CAGGDNTEAFF.

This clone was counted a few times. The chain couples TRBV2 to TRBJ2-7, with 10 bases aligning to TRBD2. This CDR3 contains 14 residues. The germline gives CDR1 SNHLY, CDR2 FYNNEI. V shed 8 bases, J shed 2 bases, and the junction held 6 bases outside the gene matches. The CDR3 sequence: CASGSGLAPYEQYF. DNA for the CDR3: TGTGCCAGCGGGTCGGGACTAGCGCCCTACGAGCAGTACTTC.

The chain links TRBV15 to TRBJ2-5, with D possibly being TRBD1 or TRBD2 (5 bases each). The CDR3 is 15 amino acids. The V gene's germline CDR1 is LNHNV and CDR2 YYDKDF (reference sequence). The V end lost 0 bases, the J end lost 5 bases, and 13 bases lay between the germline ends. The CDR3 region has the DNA TGTGCCACCAGCAGAGATCCAGGGACCTGGGAGACCCAGTACTTC. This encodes CATSRDPGTWETQYF.

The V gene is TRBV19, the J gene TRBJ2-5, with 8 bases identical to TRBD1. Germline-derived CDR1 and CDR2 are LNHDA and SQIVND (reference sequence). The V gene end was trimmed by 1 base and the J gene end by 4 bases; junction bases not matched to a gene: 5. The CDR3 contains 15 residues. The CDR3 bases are TGTGCCAGTAGTATAGGGACAGGGCTTCCAGAGACCCAGTACTTC. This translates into CASSIGTGLPETQYF.

CDR3 sequence (DNA): TGTGCCAGCAGCTTGGTTCAACAGGGGCCACCCCAGAGCAATCAGCCCCAGCATTTT. Amino acid sequence: CASSLVQQGPPQSNQPQHF. This rearrangement joins TRBV5-5 to TRBJ1-5; 7 bases map to TRBD1. The CDR3 extends over 19 amino acids. Unmatched junction bases numbered 13, after V lost 0 bases and J lost 1 base. Germline V lookup: CDR1 SGHKS, CDR2 YYEKEE (reference sequence).

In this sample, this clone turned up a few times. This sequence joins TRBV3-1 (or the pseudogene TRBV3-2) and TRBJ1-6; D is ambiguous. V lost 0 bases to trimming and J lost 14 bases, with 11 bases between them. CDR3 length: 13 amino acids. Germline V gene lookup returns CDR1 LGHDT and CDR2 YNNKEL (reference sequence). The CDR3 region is CASSQDQSRTLHF. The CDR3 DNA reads TGTGCCAGCAGCCAAGATCAGAGCAGAACCCTCCACTTT.

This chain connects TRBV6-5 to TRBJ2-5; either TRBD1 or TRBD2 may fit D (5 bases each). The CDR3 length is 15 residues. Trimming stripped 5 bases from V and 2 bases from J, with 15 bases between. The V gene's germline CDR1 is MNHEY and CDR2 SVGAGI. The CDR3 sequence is CASSSLLGVQETQYF. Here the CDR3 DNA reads TGTGCCAGCAGTAGCCTCTTGGGGGTACAAGAGACCCAGTACTTC.

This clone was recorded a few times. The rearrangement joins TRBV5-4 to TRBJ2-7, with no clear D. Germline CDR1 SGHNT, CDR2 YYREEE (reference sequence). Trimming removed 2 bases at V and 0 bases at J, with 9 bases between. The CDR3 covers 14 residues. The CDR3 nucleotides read TGTGCCAGCAGCTTCCCAGGCTTCTCCTACGAGCAGTACTTC. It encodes CASSFPGFSYEQYF.

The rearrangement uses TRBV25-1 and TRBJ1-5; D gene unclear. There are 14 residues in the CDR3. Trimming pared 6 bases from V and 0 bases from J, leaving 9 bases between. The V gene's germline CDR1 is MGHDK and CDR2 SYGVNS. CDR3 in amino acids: CASSGRSSNQPQHF. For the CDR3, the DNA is TGTGCCAGCAGCGGTAGGAGTAGCAATCAGCCCCAGCATTTT.

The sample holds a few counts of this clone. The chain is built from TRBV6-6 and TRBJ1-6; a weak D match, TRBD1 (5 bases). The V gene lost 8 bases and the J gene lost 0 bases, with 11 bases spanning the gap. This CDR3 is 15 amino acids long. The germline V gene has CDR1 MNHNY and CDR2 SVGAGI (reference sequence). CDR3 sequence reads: CASLGGDSYNSPLHF. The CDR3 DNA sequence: TGTGCCAGCCTAGGAGGGGACTCCTATAATTCACCCCTCCACTTT.

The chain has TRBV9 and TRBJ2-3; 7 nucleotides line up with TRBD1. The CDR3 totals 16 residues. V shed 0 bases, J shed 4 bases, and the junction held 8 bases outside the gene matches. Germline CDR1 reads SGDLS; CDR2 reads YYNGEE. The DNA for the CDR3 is TGTGCCAGCAGCGTAGTAACAGGGGTAGGGGCAGATACGCAGTATTTT. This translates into CASSVVTGVGADTQYF.